This entry concerns a single TCR beta chain. Its specificity is unknown. The CDR3 runs to 13 residues. In germline, CDR1 is MNHNS, CDR2 SASEGT. Trimming removed 8 bases from V and 4 bases from J, with 14 bases in between. The record originates from a study of identical twins. Study-level findings and limits: Recombination models fit unrelated individuals' TCR alpha sharing but underestimated twins'.

Each donor was a healthy Caucasian. Template switching, a step in the protocol, added a universal primer site, and cDNA carried unique molecular identifiers. One entry per CDR3 protein, called by TCRdb with MiXCR from the 5' RACE reads. The sample holds 1.5 million to 2 million distinct CDR3 sequences, about 32% seen once. The specimen sequenced was cord blood. The origin of this receptor is a newborn girl in good health. The V gene is TRBV6-1, the J gene TRBJ1-2; D gene uncertain. In DNA, the CDR3 is TGTGCCAGCTCGGAGAACCTCTTCTATGGCTACACCTTC. It yields the protein CASSENLFYGYTF.